Given below is one T cell receptor (beta chain) in context. Categorization into cohorts depended on clinical history that participants reported. Germline V gives CDR1 SGHTA, CDR2 FQGTGA. The CDR3 has 14 residues. Trimming removed 5 bases from V and 0 bases from J, with 9 bases in between. These data come from a study of blood T cell repertoires in COVID-19. Study background: Some COVID-19 samples were acute and others convalescent; all came from the United States, Italy and Spain.

Clones were sequenced by immunoSEQ multiplex PCR, and TCRdb holds only the in-frame ones, with some missing. The data hold fewer than 200,000 clones, with more than 75% observed a single time. The V call is TRBV7-3, the J call TRBJ2-3; D is possibly TRBD2 (6 bases). The receptor comes from a woman aged 50 to 60 who had recovered from COVID-19. Source material: PBMCs or T cells enriched from blood (not recorded which). CDR3 nucleotides: TGTGCCAGCAGCCCTGGACTAAGCACAGATACGCAGTATTTT. Amino acid sequence: CASSPGLSTDTQYF.